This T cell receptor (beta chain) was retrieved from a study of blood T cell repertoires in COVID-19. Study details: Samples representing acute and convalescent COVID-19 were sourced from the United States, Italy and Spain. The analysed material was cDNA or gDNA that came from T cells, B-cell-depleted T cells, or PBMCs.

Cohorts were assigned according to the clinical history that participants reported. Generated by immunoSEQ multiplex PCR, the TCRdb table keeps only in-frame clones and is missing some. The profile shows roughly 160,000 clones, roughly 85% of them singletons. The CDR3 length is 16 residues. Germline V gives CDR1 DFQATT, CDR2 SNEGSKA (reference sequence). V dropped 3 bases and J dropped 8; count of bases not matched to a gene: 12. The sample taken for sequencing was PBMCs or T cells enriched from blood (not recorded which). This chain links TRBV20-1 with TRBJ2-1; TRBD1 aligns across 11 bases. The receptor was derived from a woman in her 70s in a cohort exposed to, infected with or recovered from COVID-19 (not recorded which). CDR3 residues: CSASRRTGGGKDEQFF. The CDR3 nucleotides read TGCAGTGCTAGTCGAAGGACAGGGGGCGGTAAGGATGAGCAGTTCTTC.